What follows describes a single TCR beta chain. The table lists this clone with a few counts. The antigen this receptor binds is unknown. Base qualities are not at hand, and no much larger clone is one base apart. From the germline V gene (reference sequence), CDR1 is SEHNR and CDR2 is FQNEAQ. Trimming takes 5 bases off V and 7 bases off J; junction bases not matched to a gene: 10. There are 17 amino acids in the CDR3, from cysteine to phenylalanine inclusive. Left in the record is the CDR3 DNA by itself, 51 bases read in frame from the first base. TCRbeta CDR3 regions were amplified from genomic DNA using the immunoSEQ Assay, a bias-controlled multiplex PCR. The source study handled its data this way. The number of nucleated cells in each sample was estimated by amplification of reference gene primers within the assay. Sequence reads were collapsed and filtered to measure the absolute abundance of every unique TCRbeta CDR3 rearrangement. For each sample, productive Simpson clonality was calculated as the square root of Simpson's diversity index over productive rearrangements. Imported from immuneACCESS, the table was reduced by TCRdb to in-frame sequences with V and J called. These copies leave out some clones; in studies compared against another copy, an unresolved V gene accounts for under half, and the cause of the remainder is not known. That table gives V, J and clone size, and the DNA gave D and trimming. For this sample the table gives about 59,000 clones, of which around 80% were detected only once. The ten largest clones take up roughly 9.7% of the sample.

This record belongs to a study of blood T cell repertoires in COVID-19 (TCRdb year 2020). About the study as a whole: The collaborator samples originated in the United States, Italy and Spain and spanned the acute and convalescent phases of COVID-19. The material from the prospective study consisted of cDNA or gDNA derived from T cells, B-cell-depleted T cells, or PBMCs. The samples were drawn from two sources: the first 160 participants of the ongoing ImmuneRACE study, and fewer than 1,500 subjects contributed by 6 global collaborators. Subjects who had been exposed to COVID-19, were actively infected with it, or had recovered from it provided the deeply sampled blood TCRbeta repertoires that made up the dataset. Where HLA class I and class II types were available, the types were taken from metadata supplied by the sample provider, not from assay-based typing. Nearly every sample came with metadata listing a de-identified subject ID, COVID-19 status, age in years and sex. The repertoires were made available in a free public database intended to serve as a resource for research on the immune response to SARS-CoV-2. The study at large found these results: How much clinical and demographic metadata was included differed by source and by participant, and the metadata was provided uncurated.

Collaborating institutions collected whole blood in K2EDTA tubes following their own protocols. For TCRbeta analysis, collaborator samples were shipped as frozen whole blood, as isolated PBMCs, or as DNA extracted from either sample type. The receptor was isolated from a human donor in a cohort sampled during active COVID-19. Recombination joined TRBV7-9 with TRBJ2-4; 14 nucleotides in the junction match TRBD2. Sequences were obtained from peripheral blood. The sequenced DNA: TGTGCCAGCAGCGCCCTAACGGGACTAGCGGGAGTCAACATTCAGTACTTC. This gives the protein CASSALTGLAGVNIQYF.